One T cell receptor beta chain is described in this entry. The target antigen is unknown. TCRdb keeps only in-frame clones here, not all; method: immunoSEQ multiplex PCR. The data hold roughly 49,000 clones, with roughly 89% observed a single time. This CDR3 is built from 14 residues. V lost 0 bases, J lost 9 bases, and 12 bases lay in between. The germline V gene has CDR1 SGHTA and CDR2 FQGNSA. The entry originates in a study of neoadjuvant nivolumab and ipilimumab in lung cancer. General study results and limits: Resected tumors had greater TCR richness and clonality than uninvolved lung. Blood richness before therapy tracked richness in tumors resected after neoadjuvant therapy. Only a small number of samples underwent TCR sequencing.

The receptor comes from an adult with non-small cell lung cancer. Some clones in this sample may be carry-over from other donors' samples. The sequenced sample was blood, obtained before neoadjuvant nivolumab, alone or with ipilimumab. This chain links TRBV7-2 with TRBJ2-1; TRBD2 might be the D (5 bases). The CDR3 sequence is CASSLALTGVEQFF. CDR3 DNA: TGTGCCAGCAGCTTAGCCCTGACCGGGGTTGAGCAGTTCTTC.